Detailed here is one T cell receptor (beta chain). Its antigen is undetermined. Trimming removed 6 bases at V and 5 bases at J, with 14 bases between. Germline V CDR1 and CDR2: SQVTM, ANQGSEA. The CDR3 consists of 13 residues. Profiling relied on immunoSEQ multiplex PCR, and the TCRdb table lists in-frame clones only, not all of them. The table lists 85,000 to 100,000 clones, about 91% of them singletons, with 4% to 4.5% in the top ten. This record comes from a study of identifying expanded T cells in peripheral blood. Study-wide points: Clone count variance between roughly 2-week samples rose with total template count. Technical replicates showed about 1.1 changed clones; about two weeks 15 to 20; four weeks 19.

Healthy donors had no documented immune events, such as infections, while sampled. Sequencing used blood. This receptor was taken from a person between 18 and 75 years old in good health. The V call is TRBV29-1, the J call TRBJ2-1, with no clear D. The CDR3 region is CSVGSSRHNEQFF. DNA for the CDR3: TGCAGCGTAGGTTCGAGTAGGCACAATGAGCAGTTCTTC.